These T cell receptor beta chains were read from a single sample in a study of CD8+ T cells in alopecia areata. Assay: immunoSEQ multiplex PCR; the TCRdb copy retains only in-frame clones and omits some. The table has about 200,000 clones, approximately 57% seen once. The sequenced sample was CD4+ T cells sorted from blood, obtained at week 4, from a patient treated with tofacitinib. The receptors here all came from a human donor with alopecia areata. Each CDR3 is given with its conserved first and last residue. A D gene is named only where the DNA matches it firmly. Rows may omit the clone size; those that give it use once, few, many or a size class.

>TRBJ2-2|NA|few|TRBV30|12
TGTGCCTGGTACCAGGGAACCGGGGAGCTGTTTTTT
CAWYQGTGELFF
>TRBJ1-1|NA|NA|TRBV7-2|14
TGTGCCAGCCTTCTTCTACCCCTGAACACTGAAGCTTTCTTT
CASLLLPLNTEAFF
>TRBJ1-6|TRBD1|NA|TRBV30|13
TGTGCCTGGACGGGACAGTCAAATTCACCCCTCCACTTT
CAWTGQSNSPLHF
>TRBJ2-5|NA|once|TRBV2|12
TGTGCCAGCAGGGACAGTCACGAGACCCAGTACTTC
CASRDSHETQYF
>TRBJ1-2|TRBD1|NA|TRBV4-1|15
TGCGCCAGCAGCCAAGATCCAGGGACAGAATATGGCTACACCTTC
CASSQDPGTEYGYTF
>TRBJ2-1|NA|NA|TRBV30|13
TGTGCCCAAACTCGACAGGGAGGACAACATCCGTTCTTC
CAQTRQGGQHPFF
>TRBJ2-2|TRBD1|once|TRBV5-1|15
TGCGCCAGCAGCTTTAAGGGACAGTTCGCCGGGGAGCTGTTTTTT
CASSFKGQFAGELFF
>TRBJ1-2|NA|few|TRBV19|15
TGTGCCAGTATTCCCAGCCGGGCGAACACCGGGAGCTACACCTTC
CASIPSRANTGSYTF
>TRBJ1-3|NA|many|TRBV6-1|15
TGTGCCAGCAGTGTGAAGACGGAAACTGGAAACACCATATATTTT
CASSVKTETGNTIYF
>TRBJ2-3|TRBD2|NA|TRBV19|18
TGTGCCAGTAGTCCCATCCACGGTAGCGGGGGGGCCATAGATACGCAGTATTTT
CASSPIHGSGGAIDTQYF
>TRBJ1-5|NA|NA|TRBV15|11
TGTGCCACCGGTCAACATCAGCCCCAGCATTTT
CATGQHQPQHF
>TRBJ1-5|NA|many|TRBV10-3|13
TGTGCCATCAGTGACTCCCCGCCCGAGCCCCAGCATTTT
CAISDSPPEPQHF
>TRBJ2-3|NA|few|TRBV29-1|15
TGCAGCTTCCGAGACAGACCTGGTGGCACAGATACGCAGTATTTT
CSFRDRPGGTDTQYF
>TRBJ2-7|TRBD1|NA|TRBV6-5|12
TGTGCCAGCGGACAGGGGGCGGGCGAGCAGTACTTC
CASGQGAGEQYF
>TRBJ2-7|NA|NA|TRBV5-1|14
TGCGCCAGCAGCTTGGTCCGGGTTGGGGACGAGCAGTACTTC
CASSLVRVGDEQYF
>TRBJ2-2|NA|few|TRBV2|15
TGTGCCAGCTCTACAGGGCGGACGAGTACCGGGGAGCTGTTTTTT
CASSTGRTSTGELFF
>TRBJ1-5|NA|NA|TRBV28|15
TGTGCCAGCAGCCCTTTACAGGATAGCAATCAGCCCCAGCATTTT
CASSPLQDSNQPQHF
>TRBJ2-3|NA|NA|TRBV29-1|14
TGCAGCGTTGAAAGGCCCCAACGAGGGGGGGCGCAGTATTTT
CSVERPQRGGAQYF
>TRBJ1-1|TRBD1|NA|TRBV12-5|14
TGTGCTAGTGCCCCATCCGGGGACAGGGGTGAAGCTTTCTTT
CASAPSGDRGEAFF
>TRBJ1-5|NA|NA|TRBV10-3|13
TGTGCCATCAGTGGACAGGTGGACCAGCCCCAGCATTTT
CAISGQVDQPQHF
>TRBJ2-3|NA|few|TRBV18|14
TGTGCCAGCTCATTCACCAGGACAGTGGATACGCAGTATTTT
CASSFTRTVDTQYF
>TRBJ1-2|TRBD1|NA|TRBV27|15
TGTGCCAGCAGTCCCCTAGGACAGGGGAACTATGGCTACACCTTC
CASSPLGQGNYGYTF
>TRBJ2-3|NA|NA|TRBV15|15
TGTGCCACCAGCAGAGCGGTAGGCAGTGGAGATACGCAGTATTTT
CATSRAVGSGDTQYF
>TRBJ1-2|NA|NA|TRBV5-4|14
TGTGCCAGCAGCTTGGACTCAAGAGACTATGGCTACACCTTC
CASSLDSRDYGYTF
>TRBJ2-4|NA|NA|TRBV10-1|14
TGCGCCAGCAAATGCCCCCTAGCCAAAAACATTCAGTACTTC
CASKCPLAKNIQYF
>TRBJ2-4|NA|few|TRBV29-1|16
TGCAGCGTTGCACAGGGTGGGGCGGTTGGGGAAAACATTCAGTACTTC
CSVAQGGAVGENIQYF
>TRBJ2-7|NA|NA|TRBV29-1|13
TGCAGCGTTGGACGGGACCCTTTGTACGAGCAGTACTTC
CSVGRDPLYEQYF
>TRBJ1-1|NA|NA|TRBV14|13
TGTGCCAGCAGGCCAACAGGGTACACTGAAGCTTTCTTT
CASRPTGYTEAFF
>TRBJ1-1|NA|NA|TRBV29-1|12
TGCAGCGTTGAAATGCGACAGCGTGAAGCTTTCTTT
CSVEMRQREAFF
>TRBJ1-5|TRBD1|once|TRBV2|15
TGTGCCAGCAGTTTAGAGGGGGCGACCAATCAGCCCCAGCATTTT
CASSLEGATNQPQHF
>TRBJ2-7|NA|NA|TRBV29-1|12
TGCAGCGTTCAGGCGGGGCCCTACGAGCAGTACTTC
CSVQAGPYEQYF
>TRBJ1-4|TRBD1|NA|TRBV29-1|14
TGCAGCGTTGAGGGGACAGGAGGAAATGAAAAACTGTTTTTT
CSVEGTGGNEKLFF
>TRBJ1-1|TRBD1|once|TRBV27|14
TGTGCCAGCAGTTTAACGGACAGGGTGGCTGAAGCTTTCTTT
CASSLTDRVAEAFF
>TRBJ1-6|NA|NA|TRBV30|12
TGTGCCTGGGCGGGGAGGAATTCACCCCTCCACTTT
CAWAGRNSPLHF
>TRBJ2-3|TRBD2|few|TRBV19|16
TGTGCCAGTAGTGACGGGGGGGCAATTCTTACAGATACGCAGTATTTT
CASSDGGAILTDTQYF
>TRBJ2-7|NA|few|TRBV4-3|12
TGCGCCAGCAGCCAAGAAGGGGCCGAGCAGTACTTC
CASSQEGAEQYF
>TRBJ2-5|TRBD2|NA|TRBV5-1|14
TGCGCCAGCAGCTTGGAGCGGGGGGCGAAGACCCAGTACTTC
CASSLERGAKTQYF
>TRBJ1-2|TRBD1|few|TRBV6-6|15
TGTGCCAGCAGTTACCAGACAGGGGGCCTCCGAGGCGGTTACTTC
CASSYQTGGLRGGYF
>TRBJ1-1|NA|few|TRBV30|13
TGTGCCTGGGTCCCACAGGGCGGCACTGAAGCTTTCTTT
CAWVPQGGTEAFF
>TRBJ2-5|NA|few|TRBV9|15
TGTGCCAGCAGCCCCCGCCCGGCCAGCGGAGGGACCCAGTACTTC
CASSPRPASGGTQYF
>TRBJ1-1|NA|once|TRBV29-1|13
TGCAGCGTTTCGAGAGGCGCGAACACTGAAGCTTTCTTT
CSVSRGANTEAFF
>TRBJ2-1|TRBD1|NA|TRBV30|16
TGTGCCTGGAGGGACGCCTCGGGACAGGCGTACAATGAGCAGTTCTTC
CAWRDASGQAYNEQFF
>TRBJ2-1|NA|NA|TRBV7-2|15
TGTGCCAGCAGCCCCCCCGGGACGGGGAGGAATGAGCAGTTCTTC
CASSPPGTGRNEQFF
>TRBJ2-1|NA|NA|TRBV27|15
TGTGCCAGCAGTTTCCGACCAGGGCGGGCATCGGAGCAGTTCTTC
CASSFRPGRASEQFF
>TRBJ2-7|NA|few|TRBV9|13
TGTGCCAGCAGCGTAGACGGAGGATACGAGCAGTACTTC
CASSVDGGYEQYF
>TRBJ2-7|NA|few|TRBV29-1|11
TGCAGCGTCGTGCTGGCCTACGAGCAGTACTTC
CSVVLAYEQYF
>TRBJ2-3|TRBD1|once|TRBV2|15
TGTGCCAGCCAATCCACAGGGGTTCTTACAGATACGCAGTATTTT
CASQSTGVLTDTQYF
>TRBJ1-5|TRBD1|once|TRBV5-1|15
TGCGCCAGCAGCTGGGGGACAGATAGCAATCAGCCCCAGCATTTT
CASSWGTDSNQPQHF
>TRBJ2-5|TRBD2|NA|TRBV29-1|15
TGCAGCGTTGAGGGGAGGGACGGGGCCGTGGAGACCCAGTACTTC
CSVEGRDGAVETQYF
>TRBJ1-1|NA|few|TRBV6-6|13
TGTGCCAGCAGGCGGGAGAAGAACACTGAAGCTTTCTTT
CASRREKNTEAFF
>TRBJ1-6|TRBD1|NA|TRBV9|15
TGTGCCAGCAGCGTAAGGACAGGTAGTAGTTCACCCCTCCACTTT
CASSVRTGSSSPLHF
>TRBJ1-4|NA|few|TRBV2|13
TGTGCCAGCTTGAAGGGTAATAATGAAAAACTGTTTTTT
CASLKGNNEKLFF
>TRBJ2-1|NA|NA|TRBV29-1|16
TGCAGCGTTGAAGTGCAACGGGGGTCGTCCTACAATGAGCAGTTCTTC
CSVEVQRGSSYNEQFF